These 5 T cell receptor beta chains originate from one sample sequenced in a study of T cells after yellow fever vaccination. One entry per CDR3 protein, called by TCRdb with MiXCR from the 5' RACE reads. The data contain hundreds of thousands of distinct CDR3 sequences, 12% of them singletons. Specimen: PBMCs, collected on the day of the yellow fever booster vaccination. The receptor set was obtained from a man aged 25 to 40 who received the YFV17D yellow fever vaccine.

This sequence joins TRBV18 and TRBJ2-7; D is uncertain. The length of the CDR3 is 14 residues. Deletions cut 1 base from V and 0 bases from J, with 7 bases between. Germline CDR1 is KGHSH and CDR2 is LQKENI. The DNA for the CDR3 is TGTGCCAGCTCACCACAGGAGCACTCCTACGAGCAGTACTTC. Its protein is CASSPQEHSYEQYF.

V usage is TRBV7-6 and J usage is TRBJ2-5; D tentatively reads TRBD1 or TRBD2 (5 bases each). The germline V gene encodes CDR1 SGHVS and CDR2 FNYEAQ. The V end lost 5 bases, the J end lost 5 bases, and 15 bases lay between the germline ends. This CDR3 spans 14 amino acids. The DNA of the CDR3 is TGTGCCAGCAGCCCAGGGACCTGGGAGGAGACCCAGTACTTC. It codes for CASSPGTWEETQYF.

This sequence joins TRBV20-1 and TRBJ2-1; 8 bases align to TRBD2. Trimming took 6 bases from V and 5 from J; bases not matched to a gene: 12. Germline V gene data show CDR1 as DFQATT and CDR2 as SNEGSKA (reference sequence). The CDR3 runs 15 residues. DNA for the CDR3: TGCAGTGCCCCCCCGCTGCTAGCGGGCAACAATGAGCAGTTCTTC. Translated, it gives CSAPPLLAGNNEQFF.

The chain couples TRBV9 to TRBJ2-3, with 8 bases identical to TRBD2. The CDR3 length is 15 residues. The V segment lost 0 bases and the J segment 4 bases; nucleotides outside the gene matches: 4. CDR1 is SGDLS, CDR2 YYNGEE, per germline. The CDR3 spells CASSVVAGGADTQYF. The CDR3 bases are TGTGCCAGCAGCGTAGTGGCGGGAGGCGCAGATACGCAGTATTTT.

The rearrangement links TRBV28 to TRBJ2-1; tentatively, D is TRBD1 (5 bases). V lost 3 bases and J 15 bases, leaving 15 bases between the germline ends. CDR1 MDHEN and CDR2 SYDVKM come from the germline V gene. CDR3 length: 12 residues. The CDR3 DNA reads TGTGCCAGCAGTTTCAGGGCCAGCCGGTGGTTCTTC. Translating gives CASSFRASRWFF. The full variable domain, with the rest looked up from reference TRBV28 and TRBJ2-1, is DVKVTQSSRYLVKRTGEKVFLECVQDMDHENMFWYRQDPGLGLRLIYFSYDVKMKEKGDIPEGYSVSREKKERFSLILESASTNQTSMYLCASSFRASRWFFGPGTRLTVL.